This TCR beta chain was sequenced for a study of blood T cell repertoires in COVID-19. Sequenced by immunoSEQ multiplex PCR; TCRdb stores in-frame clones only, minus some. The data show about 310,000 clones, approximately 91% seen once. Sequenced sample: PBMCs or T cells enriched from blood (not recorded which). The sequence came from a woman aged 35 to 49 who had recovered from COVID-19.

This chain's CDR3 is CAISGNSGGAGTDTQYF. CDR3 bases: TGTGCCATCAGTGGCAATAGCGGGGGGGCCGGCACAGATACGCAGTATTTT. The gene calls are TRBV10-3 and TRBJ2-3; 11 bases map to TRBD2. After removal of 4 bases from V and 1 base from J, the junction contained 7 bases not matched to a gene. CDR1 and CDR2 from the germline V gene are ENHRY and SYGVKD. This CDR3 is 17 amino acids long.